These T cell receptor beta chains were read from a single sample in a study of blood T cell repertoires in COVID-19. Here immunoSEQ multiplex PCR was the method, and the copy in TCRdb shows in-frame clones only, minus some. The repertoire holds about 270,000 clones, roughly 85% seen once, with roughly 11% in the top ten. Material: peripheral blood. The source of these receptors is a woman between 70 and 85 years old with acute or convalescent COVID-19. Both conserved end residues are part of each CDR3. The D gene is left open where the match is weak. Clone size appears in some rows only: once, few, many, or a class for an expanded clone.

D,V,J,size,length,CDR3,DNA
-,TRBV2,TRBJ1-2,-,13,CASVRSASYGYTF,TGTGCCAGCGTCCGAAGCGCCTCTTATGGCTACACCTTC
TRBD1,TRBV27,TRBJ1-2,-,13,CASSFTGAGGYTF,TGTGCCAGCAGTTTCACAGGGGCAGGGGGCTACACCTTC
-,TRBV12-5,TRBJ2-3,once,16,CASGTGHLGVIDTQYF,TGTGCTAGTGGCACGGGACACTTGGGGGTCATAGATACGCAGTATTTT
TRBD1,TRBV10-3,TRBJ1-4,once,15,CAISEQGQGDEKLFF,TGTGCCATCAGTGAGCAGGGACAGGGGGACGAAAAACTGTTTTTT
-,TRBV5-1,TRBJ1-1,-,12,CASSLAPGSAFF,TGCGCCAGCAGCTTGGCGCCGGGGTCCGCTTTCTTT
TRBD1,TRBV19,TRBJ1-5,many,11,CASSLGTGKAF,TGTGCCAGTAGTCTCGGGACAGGGAAGGCATTT
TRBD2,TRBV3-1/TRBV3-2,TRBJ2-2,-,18,CASSHYASVSGGTGELFF,TGTGCCAGCAGCCACTACGCGTCGGTTTCGGGAGGCACCGGGGAGCTGTTTTTT
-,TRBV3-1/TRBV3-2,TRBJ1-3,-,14,CASSAQNSGNTIYF,TGTGCCAGCAGCGCGCAAAACTCTGGAAACACCATATATTTT
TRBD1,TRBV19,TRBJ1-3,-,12,CASGTGPNTIYF,TGTGCCAGCGGGACAGGGCCCAACACCATATATTTT
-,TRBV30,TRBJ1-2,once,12,CAWSGSNYGYTF,TGTGCCTGGAGTGGCAGTAACTATGGCTACACCTTC
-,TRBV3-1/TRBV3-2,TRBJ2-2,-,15,CASSQGLRDTGELFF,TGTGCCAGCAGCCAAGGTCTGCGGGACACCGGGGAGCTGTTTTTT
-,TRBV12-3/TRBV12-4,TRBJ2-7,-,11,CASSFEGTQYF,TGTGCCAGCAGTTTCGAGGGAACACAGTACTTC
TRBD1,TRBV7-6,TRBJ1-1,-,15,CASSLAHGTGDEAFF,TGTGCCAGCAGCTTAGCGCATGGGACAGGGGATGAAGCTTTCTTT
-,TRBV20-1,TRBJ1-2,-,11,CSGPSEHGYTF,TGCAGTGGCCCTAGTGAGCATGGCTACACCTTC
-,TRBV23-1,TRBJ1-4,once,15,CASSLRGRFNEKLFF,TGCGCCAGCAGCCTAAGGGGCAGGTTTAATGAAAAACTGTTTTTT
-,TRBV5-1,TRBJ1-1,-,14,CASSSLGSGTEAFF,TGCGCCAGCAGCTCGCTCGGGAGTGGCACTGAAGCTTTCTTT
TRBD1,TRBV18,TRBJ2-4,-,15,CASAPPGTAKNIQYF,TGTGCCAGCGCACCCCCGGGGACAGCTAAAAACATTCAGTACTTC
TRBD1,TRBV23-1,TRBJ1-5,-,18,CASSQTPGGPKANQPQHF,TGCGCCAGCAGTCAAACCCCAGGGGGCCCTAAAGCCAATCAGCCCCAGCATTTT
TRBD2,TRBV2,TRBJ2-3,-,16,CASSEGVAGGQDTQYF,TGTGCCAGCAGTGAAGGGGTAGCGGGGGGGCAGGATACGCAGTATTTT
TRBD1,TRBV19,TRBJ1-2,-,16,CASSMYGTVPNYGYTF,TGTGCCAGTAGTATGTACGGGACAGTACCAAACTATGGCTACACCTTC
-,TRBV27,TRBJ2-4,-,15,CASSFARLGENIQYF,TGTGCCAGCAGTTTTGCGCGGCTAGGGGAAAACATTCAGTACTTC
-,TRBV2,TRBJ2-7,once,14,CASRETAKAYEQYF,TGTGCCAGCAGAGAGACAGCCAAAGCCTACGAGCAGTACTTC
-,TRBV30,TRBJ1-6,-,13,CAWGSSYNSPLHF,TGTGCCTGGGGGAGCTCCTATAATTCACCCCTCCACTTT
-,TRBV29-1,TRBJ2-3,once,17,CSVVVLQSAKSTDTQYF,TGCAGCGTTGTGGTGTTACAGTCCGCGAAGAGCACAGATACGCAGTATTTT
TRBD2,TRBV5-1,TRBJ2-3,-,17,CASSFGSGGARTDTQYF,TGCGCCAGCAGCTTCGGTAGCGGGGGGGCACGCACAGATACGCAGTATTTT
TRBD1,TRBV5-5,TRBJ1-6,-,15,CASTNPGTENSPLHF,TGTGCCAGCACCAACCCCGGGACAGAGAATTCACCCCTCCACTTT
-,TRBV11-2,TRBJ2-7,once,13,CASSLFGVSEQYF,TGTGCCAGCAGCTTATTCGGGGTCAGCGAGCAGTACTTC
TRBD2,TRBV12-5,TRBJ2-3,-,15,CASGLAGGNRNTQYF,TGTGCTAGTGGTTTGGCGGGGGGGAACAGAAATACGCAGTATTTT
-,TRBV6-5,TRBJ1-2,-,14,CASSNGRGYYGYTF,TGTGCCAGCAGTAACGGGAGGGGTTACTATGGCTACACCTTC
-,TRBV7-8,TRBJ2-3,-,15,CASSLLGTGSDTQYF,TGTGCCAGCAGCTTATTAGGTACAGGGTCAGATACGCAGTATTTT
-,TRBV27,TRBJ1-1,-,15,CASSLESHRNTEAFF,TGTGCCAGCAGTTTAGAGTCACACAGGAACACTGAAGCTTTCTTT
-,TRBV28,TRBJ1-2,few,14,CASAMGAQSYGYTF,TGTGCCAGCGCTATGGGGGCGCAGAGCTATGGCTACACCTTC
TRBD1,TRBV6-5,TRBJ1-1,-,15,CASRPHRGWDTEAFF,TGTGCCAGCAGACCCCACAGGGGGTGGGACACTGAAGCTTTCTTT
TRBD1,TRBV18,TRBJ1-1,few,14,CASSPGQGNTEAFF,TGTGCCAGCTCACCGGGACAGGGGAACACTGAAGCTTTCTTT
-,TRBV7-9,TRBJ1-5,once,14,CASSQATSGEPQHF,TGTGCCAGCAGCCAAGCGACATCGGGAGAGCCCCAGCATTTT
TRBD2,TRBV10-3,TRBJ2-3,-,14,CATGSGVSTDTQYF,TGTGCCACAGGGAGCGGGGTTAGCACAGATACGCAGTATTTT
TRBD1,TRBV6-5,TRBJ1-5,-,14,CASSPTGGVQPQHF,TGTGCCAGCAGTCCCACAGGGGGGGTGCAGCCCCAGCATTTT
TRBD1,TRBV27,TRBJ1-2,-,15,CASSLGTGINYGYTF,TGTGCCAGCAGTTTGGGGACAGGGATTAACTATGGCTACACCTTC
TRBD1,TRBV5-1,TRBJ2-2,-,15,CASRDGTGLGGELFF,TGCGCCAGCCGAGACGGGACAGGCTTAGGCGGGGAGCTGTTTTTT
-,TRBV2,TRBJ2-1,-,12,CASSGTYNEQFF,TGTGCCAGCAGTGGGACTTACAATGAGCAGTTCTTC
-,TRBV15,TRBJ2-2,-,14,CATSKGLPTGELFF,TGTGCCACCAGCAAGGGACTTCCCACCGGGGAGCTGTTTTTT
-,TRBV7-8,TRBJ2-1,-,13,CASSLFGYNEQFF,TGTGCCAGCAGCTTATTCGGTTACAATGAGCAGTTCTTC
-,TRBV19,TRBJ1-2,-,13,CASNPGGVRGYTF,TGTGCCAGTAATCCGGGAGGGGTGCGTGGCTACACCTTC
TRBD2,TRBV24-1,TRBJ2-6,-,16,CATSPGGNPGANVLTF,TGTGCCACCAGTCCGGGGGGGAACCCTGGGGCCAACGTCCTGACTTTC
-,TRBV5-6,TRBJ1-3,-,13,CASSLRRPSHIYF,TGTGCCAGCAGCTTGCGGCGGCCATCGCACATATATTTT
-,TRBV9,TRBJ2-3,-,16,CASSVGGSLLTDTQYF,TGTGCCAGCAGCGTAGGAGGTAGCCTTCTTACAGATACGCAGTATTTT
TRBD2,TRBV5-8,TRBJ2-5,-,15,CASSESRLAEETQYF,TGTGCCAGCAGCGAATCACGACTAGCGGAAGAGACCCAGTACTTC